These 8 T cell receptor beta chains share one sample of origin, sequenced in a study of blood T cell repertoires in COVID-19. Libraries were prepared by immunoSEQ multiplex PCR; TCRdb keeps only in-frame clonotypes and omits some of them. The sample gives around 230,000 clones, about four fifths of which show up once; roughly 8.2% is in the top ten. Sample: peripheral blood. The source is a woman between 45 and 65 years old with acute or convalescent COVID-19.

The rearrangement links TRBV27 to TRBJ2-2, with D possibly being TRBD1 (6 bases). This CDR3 is built from 14 residues. Trimming stripped 5 bases from V and 7 bases from J, with 14 bases between. Germline CDR1 MNHEY, CDR2 SMNVEV (reference sequence). CDR3 in amino acids: CASSPTLRGGELFF. DNA of the CDR3: TGTGCCAGCAGTCCGACCCTCAGGGGCGGGGAGCTGTTTTTT.

This chain joins TRBV10-3 and TRBJ2-7, with 11 positions matching TRBD2. With V trimmed by 11 bases and J by 6 bases, 21 bases remained unmatched. From germline, CDR1 is ENHRY and CDR2 SYGVKD. This CDR3 is built from 17 residues. The CDR3 nucleotides are TGTGCCGCCTCCTCGGACAGGGGTACTAGCGGGAGTAGCGAGCAGTACTTC. Its translation: CAASSDRGTSGSSEQYF.

This chain connects TRBV6-5 to TRBJ1-4; a weak D match, TRBD1 (5 bases). CDR1 is MNHEY, CDR2 SVGAGI, per germline. The CDR3 extends over 16 amino acids. With 0 bases removed from V and 6 bases from J, the gap between germline ends came to 14 bases. The CDR3 bases are TGTGCCAGCAGTTACTCGCCCCCTCAGGGTGATGAAAAACTGTTTTTT. Its translation is CASSYSPPQGDEKLFF.

This clone was detected only once. The chain carries TRBV10-1 and TRBJ2-2, with 7 positions matching TRBD1. The CDR3 consists of 15 residues. Trimming cost V 6 bases and J 5 bases; bases outside gene matches: 9. The V gene's germline CDR1 is WNHNN and CDR2 SYGVQD (reference sequence). The CDR3 sequence: CASRRDSELTGELFF. CDR3 sequence (DNA): TGCGCCAGCAGACGGGACAGCGAGCTTACCGGGGAGCTGTTTTTT.

This clone has only a few counts. The genes are TRBV4-1 and TRBJ2-7; TRBD2 is a possible D gene (6 bases). Germline V gives CDR1 MGHRA, CDR2 YSYEKL. Trimming pared 1 base from V and 2 bases from J, leaving 15 bases between. The CDR3 is made up of 16 amino acids. The CDR3 loop reads CASSQGEDPRAYEQYF. The CDR3 region has the DNA TGCGCCAGCAGCCAAGGGGAGGATCCGAGGGCCTACGAGCAGTACTTC.

The chain employs TRBV27 and TRBJ1-4; 7 bases fit TRBD1. The junction had 26 bases not matched to a gene; V was cut back by 5 bases and J by 8 bases. The CDR3 totals 20 residues. From germline, CDR1 is MNHEY and CDR2 SMNVEV (reference sequence). CDR3 in amino acids: CASSPRPHGGGIGVGEKLFF. CDR3 nucleotide sequence: TGTGCCAGCAGTCCCCGCCCCCACGGAGGGGGCATCGGTGTAGGAGAAAAACTGTTTTTT.

J is TRBJ1-1 and V is TRBV7-8; D might be TRBD1 (5 bases). This CDR3 is built from 15 residues. Trimming stripped 3 bases from V and 0 bases from J, with 11 bases between. CDR1 SGHVS and CDR2 FQNEAQ come from the germline V gene. Written as DNA, the CDR3 is TGTGCCAGCAGCTTTCTAGGGACTATGAACACTGAAGCTTTCTTT. Translation: CASSFLGTMNTEAFF.

The chain joins TRBV9 to TRBJ2-1, with D unclear. The CDR3 is made up of 15 amino acids. In germline, CDR1 is SGDLS, CDR2 YYNGEE. V was shortened by 0 bases and J by 1 base, with 8 bases between the two germline ends. The CDR3 spells CASSVGPGSYNEQFF. CDR3 DNA sequence: TGTGCCAGCAGCGTAGGGCCGGGTTCCTACAATGAGCAGTTCTTC.